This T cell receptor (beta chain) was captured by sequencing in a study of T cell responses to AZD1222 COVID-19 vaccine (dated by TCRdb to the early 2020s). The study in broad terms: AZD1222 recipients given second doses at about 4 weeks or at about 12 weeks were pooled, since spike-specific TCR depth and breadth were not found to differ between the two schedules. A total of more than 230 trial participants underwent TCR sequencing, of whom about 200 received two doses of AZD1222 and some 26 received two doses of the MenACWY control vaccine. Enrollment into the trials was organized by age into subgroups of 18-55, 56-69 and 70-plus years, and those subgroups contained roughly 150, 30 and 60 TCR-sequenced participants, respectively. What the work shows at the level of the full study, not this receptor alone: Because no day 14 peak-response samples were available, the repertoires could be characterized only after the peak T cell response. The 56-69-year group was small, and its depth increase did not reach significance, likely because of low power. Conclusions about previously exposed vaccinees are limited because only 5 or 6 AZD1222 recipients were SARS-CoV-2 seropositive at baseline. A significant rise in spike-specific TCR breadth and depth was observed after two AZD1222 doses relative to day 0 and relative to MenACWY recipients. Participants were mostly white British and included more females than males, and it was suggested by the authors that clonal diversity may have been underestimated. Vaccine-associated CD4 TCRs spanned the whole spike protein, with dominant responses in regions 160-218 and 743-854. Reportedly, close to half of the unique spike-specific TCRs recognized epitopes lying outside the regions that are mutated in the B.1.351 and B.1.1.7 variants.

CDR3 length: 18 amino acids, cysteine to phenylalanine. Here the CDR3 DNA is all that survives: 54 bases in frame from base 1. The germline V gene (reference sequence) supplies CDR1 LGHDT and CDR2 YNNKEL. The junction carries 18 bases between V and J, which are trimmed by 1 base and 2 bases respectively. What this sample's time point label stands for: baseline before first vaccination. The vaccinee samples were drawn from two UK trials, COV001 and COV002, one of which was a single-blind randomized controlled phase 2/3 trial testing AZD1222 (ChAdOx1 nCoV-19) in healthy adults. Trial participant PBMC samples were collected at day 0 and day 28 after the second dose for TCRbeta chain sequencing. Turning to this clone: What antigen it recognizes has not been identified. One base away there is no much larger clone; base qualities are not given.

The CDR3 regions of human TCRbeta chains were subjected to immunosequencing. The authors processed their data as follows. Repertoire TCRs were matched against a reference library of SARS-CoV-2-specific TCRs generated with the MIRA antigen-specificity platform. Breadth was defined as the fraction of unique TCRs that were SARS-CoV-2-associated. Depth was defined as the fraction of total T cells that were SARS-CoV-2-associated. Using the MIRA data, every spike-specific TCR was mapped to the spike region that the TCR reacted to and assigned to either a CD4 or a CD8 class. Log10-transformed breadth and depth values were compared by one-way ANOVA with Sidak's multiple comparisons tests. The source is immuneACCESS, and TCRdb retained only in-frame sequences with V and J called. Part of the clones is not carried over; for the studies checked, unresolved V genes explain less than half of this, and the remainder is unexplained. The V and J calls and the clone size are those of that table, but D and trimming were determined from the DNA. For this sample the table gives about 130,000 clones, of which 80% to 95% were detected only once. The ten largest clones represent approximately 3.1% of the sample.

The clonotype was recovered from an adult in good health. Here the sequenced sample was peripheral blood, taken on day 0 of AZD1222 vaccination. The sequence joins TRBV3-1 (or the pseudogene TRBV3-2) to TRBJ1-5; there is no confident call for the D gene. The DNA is TGTGCCAGCAGCCAAGGAGGAGGGAAAGTTGGTGGCAATCAGCCCCAGCATTTT. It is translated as CASSQGGGKVGGNQPQHF.